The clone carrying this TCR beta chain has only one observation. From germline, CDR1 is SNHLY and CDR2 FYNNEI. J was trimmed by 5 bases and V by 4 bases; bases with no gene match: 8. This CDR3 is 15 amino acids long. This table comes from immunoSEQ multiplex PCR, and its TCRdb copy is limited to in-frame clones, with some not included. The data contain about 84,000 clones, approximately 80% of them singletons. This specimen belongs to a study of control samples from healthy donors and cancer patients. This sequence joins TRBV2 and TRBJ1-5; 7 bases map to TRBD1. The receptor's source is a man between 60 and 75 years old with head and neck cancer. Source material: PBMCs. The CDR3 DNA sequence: TGTGCCAGCAGTGGATGGGCAGGGGGTGATCAGCCCCAGCATTTT. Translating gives CASSGWAGGDQPQHF. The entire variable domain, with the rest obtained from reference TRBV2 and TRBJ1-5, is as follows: EPEVTQTPSHQVTQMGQEVILRCVPISNHLYFYWYRQILGQKVEFLVSFYNNEISEKSEIFDDQFSVERPDGSNFTLKIRSTKLEDSAMYFCASSGWAGGDQPQHFGDGTRLSIL.